One and the same sample provided the 8 T cell receptor beta chains below, sequenced in a study of T cell repertoires in cytomegalovirus infection. MiXCR, run by TCRdb on the reads, gives a single entry per CDR3 protein. The table records around 300,000 distinct CDR3 sequences, around a tenth of them present only once. Sequencing was performed on PBMCs. These receptors were obtained from a human donor in good health (CMV status not recorded). Some clones in this sample may be carry-over from other donors' samples.

The chain joins TRBV10-3 to TRBJ2-3, with D possibly TRBD2 on 6 matching bases. CDR1 is ENHRY and CDR2 is SYGVKD in the germline V gene. CDR3 length: 14 residues. Between the trimmed V and J ends, which lost 4 bases and 1 base, there was a span of 9 bases. DNA for the CDR3: TGTGCCATCAGTGGAGGCGGGGGCACAGATACGCAGTATTTT. As protein: CAISGGGGTDTQYF.

This clonotype turned up a few times. The chain employs TRBV28 and TRBJ2-5; D might be TRBD1 (5 bases). Germline-derived CDR1 and CDR2 are MDHEN and SYDVKM. The CDR3 sequence is 14 residues long. Trimming took 6 bases from V and 3 from J, leaving 14 bases between them. The CDR3 DNA reads as TGTGCCAGCAGCCGTGACCAGGGTGAAGAGACCCAGTACTTC. Amino acids: CASSRDQGEETQYF.

About this clonotype itself: A much more abundant neighbour one base away suggests this may be a read error. The chain couples TRBV7-8 to TRBJ1-5, with D uncertain. Trimming stripped 8 bases from V and 4 bases from J, with 15 bases between. This CDR3 region has 14 residues. Germline lookup yields CDR1 SGHVS and CDR2 FQNEAQ. The CDR3 nucleotides read TGTGCCAGCGGTTTAGGGTCGGTTAATCAGCCCCAGCATTTT. Amino acid sequence: CASGLGSVNQPQHF.

This chain uses TRBV6-6 with TRBJ2-2, with D perhaps being TRBD1 or TRBD2 (5 bases each). Per germline, CDR1 MNHNY and CDR2 SVGAGI (reference sequence). CDR3 size: 14 residues. V was shortened by 8 bases and J by 4 bases, with 14 bases between the two germline ends. CDR3: CASGGALGTGELFF. The CDR3 bases are TGTGCCAGCGGGGGTGCGTTGGGCACCGGGGAGCTGTTTTTT.

This clonotype was counted at least ten times. This chain joins TRBV7-2 and TRBJ2-1; 8 bases agree with TRBD2. Germline V gene sequence: CDR1 SGHTA, CDR2 FQGNSA. This CDR3 has 13 residues. V was clipped by 5 bases and J by 6 bases; unmatched bases: 3. This CDR3 is CASSIGLANEQFF. The CDR3 DNA sequence: TGTGCCAGCAGCATCGGACTAGCCAATGAGCAGTTCTTC.

The J gene is TRBJ1-1, the V gene TRBV11-2; 9 bases align to TRBD1. Per germline, CDR1 SGHAT and CDR2 FQNNGV. Losses at the gene ends were 5 bases for V and 10 bases for J; bases not matched to a gene: 11. This CDR3 contains 14 residues. The CDR3 reads CASSLQGASSRAFF. The CDR3 region has the DNA TGTGCCAGCAGCCTACAGGGGGCTTCAAGTAGAGCTTTCTTT.

Many counts were recorded for this clonotype. The chain couples TRBV11-1 to TRBJ2-7; D ambiguous. The CDR3 spans 13 residues. CDR1 is SGHAT and CDR2 is FQDESV in the germline V gene (reference sequence). The ends were cut back, 4 bases at V and 1 base at J, with 8 bases in the middle. The CDR3 reads CASSSRRSYEQYF. As DNA, the CDR3 is TGTGCCAGCAGCTCGAGACGGTCCTACGAGCAGTACTTC.

At least ten counts were recorded for this clonotype. V and J are TRBV7-2 and TRBJ1-4, with D uncertain. The CDR3 covers 16 residues. V was pared by 1 base and J by 3 bases, with 12 bases between. Per germline, CDR1 SGHTA and CDR2 FQGNSA. The CDR3 spells CASSLEGRGSNEKLFF. The CDR3 bases are TGTGCCAGCAGCTTAGAAGGGCGTGGGTCTAATGAAAAACTGTTTTTT.